The following is a T cell receptor (beta chain) sequence with its context. Its antigen is undetermined. Germline V gives CDR1 SGHNT, CDR2 YENEEA. V shed 5 bases and J shed 8 bases, with 16 bases lying between them. The CDR3 extends over 15 amino acids. The protocol was immunoSEQ multiplex PCR, while the TCRdb copy is restricted to in-frame clones and leaves out a portion. The sample lists 90,000 to 120,000 clones, roughly 90% occurring once. The data were obtained in a study of T cell responses to AZD1222 COVID-19 vaccine. Background on the study: The study pooled second doses at about 4 or about 12 weeks.

Study conclusions and caveats: Targets within unmutated variant regions were reportedly found for nearly half of spike-specific TCRs.

The starting material was peripheral blood, obtained on day 0 of AZD1222 vaccination. This chain connects TRBV11-3 to TRBJ1-6; D uncertain. The sequence derives from an adult in good health. CDR3: CASSPLAGMDSPLHF. For the CDR3, the DNA is TGTGCCAGCAGCCCCTTGGCTGGGATGGATTCACCCCTCCACTTT.